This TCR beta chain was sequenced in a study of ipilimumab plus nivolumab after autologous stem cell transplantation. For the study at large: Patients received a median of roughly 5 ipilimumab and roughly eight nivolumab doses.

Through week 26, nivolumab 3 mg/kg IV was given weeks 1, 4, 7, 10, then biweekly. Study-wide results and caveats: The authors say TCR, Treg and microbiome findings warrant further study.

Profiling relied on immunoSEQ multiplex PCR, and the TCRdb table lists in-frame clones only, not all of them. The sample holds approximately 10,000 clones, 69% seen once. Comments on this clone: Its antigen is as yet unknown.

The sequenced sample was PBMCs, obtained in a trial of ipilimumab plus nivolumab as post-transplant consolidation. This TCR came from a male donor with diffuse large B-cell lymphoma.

The CDR3 nucleotides read TGTGCCATCAGGGGAGGGACTAGCGGGACTTCCACAGATACGCAGTATTTT. Protein sequence: CAIRGGTSGTSTDTQYF. The chain couples TRBV10-3 to TRBJ2-3; 13 bases are a match to TRBD2. CDR3 length: 17 amino acids. The V gene end was trimmed by 6 bases and the J gene end by 2 bases; junction bases not matched to a gene: 8. Germline values: CDR1 ENHRY, CDR2 SYGVKD.